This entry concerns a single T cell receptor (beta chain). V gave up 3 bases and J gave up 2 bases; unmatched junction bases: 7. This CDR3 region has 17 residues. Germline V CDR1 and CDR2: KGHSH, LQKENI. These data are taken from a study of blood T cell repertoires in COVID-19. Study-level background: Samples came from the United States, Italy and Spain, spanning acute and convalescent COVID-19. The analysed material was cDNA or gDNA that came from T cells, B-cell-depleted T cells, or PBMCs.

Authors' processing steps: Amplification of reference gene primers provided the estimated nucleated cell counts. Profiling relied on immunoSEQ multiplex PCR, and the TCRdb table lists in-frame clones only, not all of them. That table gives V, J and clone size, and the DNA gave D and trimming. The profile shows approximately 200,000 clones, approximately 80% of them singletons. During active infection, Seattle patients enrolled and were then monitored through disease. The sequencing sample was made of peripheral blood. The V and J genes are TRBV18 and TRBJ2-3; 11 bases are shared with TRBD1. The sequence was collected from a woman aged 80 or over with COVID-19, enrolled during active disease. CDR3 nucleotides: TGTGCCAGCTCACCCATTCAGGGACAGGGGGACACAGATACGCAGTATTTT. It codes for CASSPIQGQGDTDTQYF.